The 27 T cell receptor beta chains given below trace back to one sample, sequenced in a study of shared clonotypes between healthy human individuals. The repertoire was sequenced with immunoSEQ multiplex PCR; TCRdb's copy has only in-frame clones and lacks some. The repertoire holds 2.5 million or so clones, 85% to 95% seen once, with around 0.15% in the top ten. Sequencing input: naive CD4+ T cells sorted from blood. As to subset: CD45RA+ positively selected. These receptors were obtained from a man between 18 and 35 years old in good health.

The chain recombines TRBV18 with TRBJ2-7; D may be TRBD2 (5 bases). The CDR3 is 15 residues long. Trimming removed 3 bases at V and 5 bases at J, with 17 bases between. CDR1 is KGHSH and CDR2 is LQKENI in the germline V gene. The CDR3 is CASSPPGVVSDEQYF. The CDR3 DNA is TGTGCCAGCTCACCTCCCGGGGTAGTATCGGACGAGCAGTACTTC.

The V call is TRBV7-3, the J call TRBJ2-7; D may be TRBD1 or TRBD2 (5 bases each). Trimming took 8 bases from V and 1 from J, leaving 30 bases between them. Per germline, CDR1 SGHTA and CDR2 FQGTGA. This CDR3 spans 19 amino acids. CDR3 residues: CASQPVICCRKGRSYEQYF. The DNA of the CDR3 is TGTGCCAGCCAACCGGTTATATGCTGCCGCAAGGGACGGTCCTACGAGCAGTACTTC.

In DNA, the CDR3 is TGTGCCTGGAGTATGGGACAGTCCTACGAGCAGTACTTC. Amino acids: CAWSMGQSYEQYF. V is TRBV30 and J is TRBJ2-7; 7 bases match TRBD1. The CDR3 has 13 residues. CDR1 and CDR2 (germline): GTSNPN, SVGIG (reference sequence). V was pared by 2 bases and J by 1 base, with 2 bases of the junction left unmatched.

This clone was seen a few times. This chain links TRBV7-9 with TRBJ1-5, with D perhaps TRBD1 (6 bases). V gave up 7 bases and J gave up 3 bases, with 16 bases separating them. Germline values: CDR1 SEHNR, CDR2 FQNEAQ (reference sequence). CDR3 length: 15 amino acids. The CDR3 nucleotides read TGTGCCAGCATCATCGGGAGGGACATCAATCAGCCCCAGCATTTT. It encodes CASIIGRDINQPQHF.

V usage is TRBV30 and J usage is TRBJ2-3; D is perhaps TRBD2 (5 bases). The CDR3 spans 12 residues. Germline V gene data show CDR1 as GTSNPN and CDR2 as SVGIG (reference sequence). V was pared by 1 base and J by 6 bases, with 8 bases between. CDR3 nucleotides: TGTGCCTGGAGTGCCTCTAGCGATACGCAGTATTTT. It codes for CAWSASSDTQYF.

The chain has TRBV6-6 and TRBJ2-7; 8 positions agree with TRBD2. The CDR3 runs 15 residues. Germline V CDR1 and CDR2: MNHNY, SVGAGI (reference sequence). With V trimmed by 0 bases and J by 4 bases, 5 bases remained unmatched. CDR3 residues: CASSYSPGRGYEQYF. For the CDR3, the DNA is TGTGCCAGCAGTTACTCGCCCGGGAGGGGGTACGAGCAGTACTTC.

This chain links TRBV5-4 with TRBJ1-1; 8 nucleotides agree with TRBD1. Germline values: CDR1 SGHNT, CDR2 YYREEE (reference sequence). The V gene end was trimmed by 6 bases and the J gene end by 4 bases; junction bases not matched to a gene: 11. The CDR3 is made up of 15 amino acids. CDR3 coding DNA: TGTGCCAGCATGCCCGGACAGGGCAGGGGCACTGAAGCTTTCTTT. Residues: CASMPGQGRGTEAFF.

This clone was found a few times. The same CDR3 is also encoded by other DNA sequences in this sample. The chain couples TRBV5-4 to TRBJ2-2, with D unresolved. Germline V gene data show CDR1 as SGHNT and CDR2 as YYREEE (reference sequence). The CDR3 loop spans 12 amino acids. V lost 4 bases and J 1 base, leaving 2 bases between the germline ends. The CDR3 sequence: CASSRNTGELFF. The CDR3 nucleotides read TGTGCCAGCAGCAGGAACACCGGGGAGCTGTTTTTT. Combining the CDR3 with reference TRBV5-4 and TRBJ2-2 gives the whole variable domain ETGVTQSPTHLIKTRGQQVTLRCSSQSGHNTVSWYQQALGQGPQFIFQYYREEENGRGNFPPRFSGLQFPNYSSELNVNALELDDSALYLCASSRNTGELFFGEGSRLTVL.

V and J are TRBV9 and TRBJ1-5; no firm D call. V lost 4 bases and J lost 3, with 14 bases in between. Germline-derived CDR1 and CDR2 are SGDLS and YYNGEE. This CDR3 has 15 residues. CDR3 coding DNA: TGTGCCAGCAGCTCCACGGGAGGGTTCAATCAGCCCCAGCATTTT. Translating it yields CASSSTGGFNQPQHF.

As to this clone: Different DNA sequences within this sample yield the same CDR3. This sequence joins TRBV5-1 and TRBJ2-7; 8 bases match TRBD1. Germline V gene data show CDR1 as SGHRS and CDR2 as YFSETQ. The CDR3 runs 15 residues. The junction had 7 bases not matched to a gene; V was cut back by 2 bases and J by 3 bases. The CDR3 spells CASSLGTGKGYEQYF. As DNA, the CDR3 is TGCGCCAGCAGCTTAGGGACAGGTAAAGGCTACGAGCAGTACTTC.

The V and J genes are TRBV18 and TRBJ2-1; D is unclear. In germline, CDR1 is KGHSH, CDR2 LQKENI. The CDR3 covers 14 residues. Trimming stripped 3 bases from V and 5 bases from J, with 11 bases between. CDR3 nucleotide sequence: TGTGCCAGCTCACCCGGTTTGGAACACAATGAGCAGTTCTTC. Protein: CASSPGLEHNEQFF.

To note about this clone: The sample contains more than one DNA sequence encoding this CDR3. The chain has TRBV27 and TRBJ1-3, with D possibly being TRBD1 (6 bases). This CDR3 region has 14 residues. The germline V gene has CDR1 MNHEY and CDR2 SMNVEV (reference sequence). V was cut by 6 bases and J by 4 bases, with 13 bases left in between. The CDR3 spells CASSLGGSGNTIYF. CDR3 bases: TGTGCCAGCAGCCTAGGGGGGTCCGGAAACACCATATATTTT.

This clone was observed once. This rearrangement joins TRBV9 to TRBJ1-1; D not resolved. Trimming removed 0 bases at V and 6 bases at J, with 21 bases between. Germline V CDR1 and CDR2: SGDLS, YYNGEE. The CDR3 has 17 amino acids. CDR3 sequence (DNA): TGTGCCAGCAGCGTAGACCCGGGCCATGGTCCTCAAGCTGAAGCTTTCTTT. It codes for CASSVDPGHGPQAEAFF.

The chain is built from TRBV18 and TRBJ2-5, with 8 bases that match TRBD1. The V segment lost 3 bases and the J segment 2 bases; nucleotides outside the gene matches: 8. The CDR3 consists of 16 residues. CDR1 is KGHSH and CDR2 is LQKENI in the germline V gene. The CDR3 nucleotides read TGTGCCAGCTCACCTCCAGCAGGGGGCATGCAAGAGACCCAGTACTTC. This codes for CASSPPAGGMQETQYF.

V usage is TRBV2 and J usage is TRBJ2-3, with 14 bases identical to TRBD2. CDR3 size: 20 residues. V was pared by 5 bases and J by 0 bases, with 13 bases of the junction left unmatched. CDR1 SNHLY and CDR2 FYNNEI come from the germline V gene. This CDR3 reads CASSSRTGTSGRGSTDTQYF. The CDR3 coding sequence is TGTGCCAGCAGTTCACGAACCGGGACTAGCGGGAGAGGGAGCACAGATACGCAGTATTTT.

The chain employs TRBV5-1 and TRBJ2-3, with 7 bases aligning to TRBD2. Trimming removed 7 bases from V and 4 bases from J; junction bases left unmatched: 9. In germline, CDR1 is SGHRS, CDR2 YFSETQ. The CDR3 length is 14 residues. CDR3 amino acids: CASEDRGGSDTQYF. CDR3 in DNA: TGCGCCAGCGAGGACCGCGGGGGTTCAGATACGCAGTATTTT.

The rearrangement uses TRBV6-1 and TRBJ2-3, with no clear D. This CDR3 has 14 residues. Germline CDR1 MNHNS, CDR2 SASEGT. The V and J ends lost 6 bases and 4 bases respectively, with 14 bases between them. For the CDR3, the DNA is TGTGCCAGCAGCGTGAACGGCCCCGCAGATACGCAGTATTTT. This gives the protein CASSVNGPADTQYF.

This sequence joins TRBV11-2 and TRBJ2-1; 9 nucleotides agree with TRBD1. The CDR3 contains 16 residues. From germline, CDR1 is SGHAT and CDR2 FQNNGV. Trimming took 4 bases from V and 4 from J; bases not matched to a gene: 8. The CDR3 protein is CASSSTGTGRYNEQFF. The CDR3 DNA follows: TGTGCCAGCAGCTCTACCGGGACAGGGAGGTACAATGAGCAGTTCTTC.

The sample holds one count of this clone. This chain uses TRBV6-5 with TRBJ2-5, with a possible D match to TRBD2 (5 bases). The J call may be faulty, since TRBJ2-7 better matches the DNA end. Germline assignment: CDR1 MNHEY and CDR2 SVGAGI. The CDR3 consists of 13 residues. The CDR3 loop is CASTKEGSYEQYF. The CDR3 DNA reads as TGTGCCAGCACTAAAGAGGGTTCCTACGAGCAGTACTTC.

This chain connects TRBV27 to TRBJ2-7; no clear D gene. V shed 3 bases and J shed 2 bases, with 17 bases lying between them. The germline CDR1 and CDR2 sequences are MNHEY and SMNVEV (reference sequence). This CDR3 comprises 16 residues. CDR3 sequence (DNA): TGTGCCAGCAGTTTTCGAGTTTTAGGGATGGCCTACGAGCAGTACTTC. This encodes CASSFRVLGMAYEQYF.

This clone has a single count. V usage is TRBV5-1 and J usage is TRBJ2-5; D gene ambiguous. Germline CDR1 reads SGHRS; CDR2 reads YFSETQ. Between the trimmed V and J ends, which lost 3 bases and 2 bases, there was a span of 17 bases. This CDR3 has 16 residues. The CDR3 protein is CASSSEPAGVQETQYF. The CDR3 region has the DNA TGCGCCAGCAGCTCGGAACCGGCCGGAGTTCAAGAGACCCAGTACTTC.

J is TRBJ1-5 and V is TRBV19, with 11 bases aligning to TRBD1. The J segment lost 7 bases and the V segment lost 6 bases, leaving 5 bases of the junction unmatched. This CDR3 is 14 amino acids long. Germline-derived CDR1 and CDR2 are LNHDA and SQIVND (reference sequence). This CDR3 is CASRMGQGGQPQHF. For the CDR3, the DNA is TGTGCCAGTAGAATGGGACAGGGGGGCCAGCCCCAGCATTTT.

The chain has TRBV5-1 and TRBJ2-5; D is perhaps TRBD2 (6 bases). The V end lost 4 bases, the J end lost 4 bases, and 11 bases lay between the germline ends. In germline, CDR1 is SGHRS, CDR2 YFSETQ. The CDR3 is made up of 13 amino acids. As DNA, the CDR3 is TGCGCCAGCAGCCCCCTGGGAGGAGAGACCCAGTACTTC. It translates to CASSPLGGETQYF. Full variable domain (outside the CDR3, taken from reference TRBV5-1 and TRBJ2-5): KAGVTQTPRYLIKTRGQQVTLSCSPISGHRSVSWYQQTPGQGLQFLFEYFSETQRNKGNFPGRFSGRQFSNSRSEMNVSTLELGDSALYLCASSPLGGETQYFGPGTRLLVL.

The DNA of the CDR3 is TGTGCCAGCAGCGCAAACGAGGGAACTGGAAACACCATATATTTT. It specifies CASSANEGTGNTIYF. The chain recombines TRBV9 with TRBJ1-3; no clear D. Germline V gene lookup returns CDR1 SGDLS and CDR2 YYNGEE. The CDR3 contains 15 residues. Deletions cut 3 bases from V and 2 bases from J, with 12 bases between.

This rearrangement joins TRBV27 to TRBJ2-7; 10 bases are shared with TRBD2. The ends lost 6 bases at V and 4 bases at J; junction bases unmatched: 9. Germline V CDR1 and CDR2: MNHEY, SMNVEV (reference sequence). This CDR3 comprises 15 residues. The CDR3 DNA is TGTGCCAGCAGCCGAGTCCTAGCGGGAGCGTACGAGCAGTACTTC. This codes for CASSRVLAGAYEQYF.

The CDR3 sequence: CASSWQTTGELFF. CDR3 nucleotide sequence: TGTGCCAGCAGCTGGCAGACCACCGGGGAGCTGTTTTTT. The V gene is TRBV7-2, the J gene TRBJ2-2; D is unclear. Trimming shortened V by 4 bases and J by 4 bases, and 7 bases separated the two germline ends. From germline, CDR1 is SGHTA and CDR2 FQGNSA. The CDR3 is made up of 13 amino acids.

This chain connects TRBV7-9 to TRBJ1-1, with 9 nucleotides matching TRBD1. CDR1 is SEHNR and CDR2 is FQNEAQ in the germline V gene (reference sequence). The CDR3 is made up of 12 amino acids. With 5 bases clipped from V and 7 bases from J, the junction kept 2 bases outside the gene matches. The CDR3 nucleotides read TGTGCCAGCAGCAAGGACAGGGGTGAAGCTTTCTTT. This sequence encodes CASSKDRGEAFF. Looking up the rest from reference TRBV7-9 and TRBJ1-1 gives the full variable domain: DTGVSQNPRHKITKRGQNVTFRCDPISEHNRLYWYRQTLGQGPEFLTYFQNEAQLEKSRLLSDRFSAERPKGSFSTLEIQRTEQGDSAMYLCASSKDRGEAFFGQGTRLTVV.